This T cell receptor beta chain derives from a study of identical twins. TCRdb fed the 5' RACE reads into MiXCR, producing one record per CDR3 protein. The sample shows about 280,000 distinct CDR3 sequences, more than 6.5% of them seen only once. This clonotype was seen more than once but under ten times. Antigen specificity is unknown. Study results and caveats: Models underestimated out-of-frame TCR alpha sharing in monozygotic twins.

The CDR3 length is 15 residues. The trim removed 0 bases at V and 8 bases at J, leaving 11 bases unmatched. Germline V gives CDR1 DFQATT, CDR2 SNEGSKA (reference sequence). Another study also made use of these data, one on yellow fever vaccine responses in identical twins.

Input material: memory (CD45RO+) T cells sorted from blood. The rearrangement links TRBV20-1 to TRBJ1-2, with 8 nucleotides matching TRBD1. The source is a woman in her late teens or twenties in good health. The CDR3: CSARDAPRTGFGYTF. Written as DNA, the CDR3 is TGCAGTGCTAGAGATGCCCCCCGGACAGGGTTCGGCTACACCTTC.